The 31 T cell receptor beta chains listed next were all sequenced from one sample in a study of post-analysis software for immune sequencing data. Researchers reported that TCR beta cDNA libraries carried unique molecular identifiers. TCRdb redid the calling of the PCR reads with MiXCR, one entry per CDR3 protein. The sample has some 260,000 distinct CDR3 sequences; 35% to 45% are singletons. These receptors' antigens are unknown. Study conclusions and caveats: Controls had lower frequencies than patients of roughly five TRBV segments, which included TRBV5-6, TRBV5-1 and TRBV20-1.

Sequencing was done on a sample of blood. The origin of the receptors is a girl under 18 with multiple sclerosis.

This clonotype was counted only a few times. The junction departs from germline at one end; a sequencing error may be responsible. The chain has TRBV4-2 and TRBJ1-5, with D hard to call. CDR1 is LGHNA and CDR2 is YNFKEQ in the germline V gene. The CDR3 runs to 13 residues. CDR3 in DNA: TGTGCCAGCAGCCAAGATAGCACTCAGCCCCAGCATTTT. Protein: CASSQDSTQPQHF.

At least ten counts were recorded for this clonotype. The chain uses TRBV7-9 and TRBJ1-1; weak D call: TRBD1 (6 bases). The ends were cut back, 1 base at V and 7 bases at J, with 16 bases in the middle. This CDR3 contains 15 residues. The V gene's germline CDR1 is SEHNR and CDR2 FQNEAQ (reference sequence). CDR3 amino acids: CASSLDGGGSDEAFF. The CDR3 DNA sequence: TGTGCCAGCAGCTTAGATGGGGGGGGCTCTGATGAAGCTTTCTTT.

This clonotype was counted many times. The chain is built from TRBV7-6 and TRBJ2-1; TRBD1 agrees at 7 bases. CDR1 and CDR2 (germline): SGHVS, FNYEAQ. This CDR3 comprises 15 residues. The V gene end was trimmed by 5 bases and the J gene end by 3 bases; junction bases not matched to a gene: 7. CDR3 DNA: TGTGCCAGCAGCCGCCCGGGACAGTACTACAATGAGCAGTTCTTC. This codes for CASSRPGQYYNEQFF.

The chain couples TRBV7-2 to TRBJ1-1; D not resolved. Trimming took 2 bases from V and 0 from J, leaving 10 bases between them. The CDR3 covers 15 residues. The V gene's germline CDR1 is SGHTA and CDR2 FQGNSA. The CDR3 reads CASSLNSNMNTEAFF. The CDR3 nucleotides read TGTGCCAGCAGCTTAAACAGCAATATGAACACTGAAGCTTTCTTT.

This rearrangement joins TRBV5-1 to TRBJ2-2; D is unclear. The CDR3 has 15 residues. Germline V gives CDR1 SGHRS, CDR2 YFSETQ. Trimming took off 1 base at V and 4 bases at J, with 11 bases between the two ends. CDR3 sequence: CASSLSPTGTGELFF. CDR3 DNA: TGCGCCAGCAGCTTGAGTCCAACGGGCACCGGGGAGCTGTTTTTT.

This sequence joins TRBV6-5 and TRBJ2-1; 10 bases line up with TRBD2. CDR1 and CDR2 from the germline V gene are MNHEY and SVGAGI. The CDR3 has 17 amino acids. Germline trimming cut 1 base from V and 6 bases from J; bases unmatched to any gene: 9. The DNA for the CDR3 is TGTGCCAGCAGTTACTTCGGTAGTAGCGGGGGGACCAATGAGCAGTTCTTC. Translated: CASSYFGSSGGTNEQFF.

The genes are TRBV25-1 and TRBJ2-4; TRBD1 matches at 7 bases. The J call is uncertain, as TRBJ2-7 better fits the DNA end. The germline V gene encodes CDR1 MGHDK and CDR2 SYGVNS. The CDR3 consists of 12 residues. CDR3 sequence: CASSRGPYEQYF. CDR3 sequence (DNA): TGTGCCAGCAGTAGGGGGCCCTACGAGCAGTACTTC.

This clonotype was seen repeatedly, ten times or more. This chain connects TRBV7-2 to TRBJ2-3; no clear D. V gave up 1 base and J gave up 4 bases, with 6 bases separating them. This CDR3 has 13 amino acids. Per germline, CDR1 SGHTA and CDR2 FQGNSA. The CDR3 here is CASSLVGSDTQYF. The CDR3 region has the DNA TGTGCCAGCAGCTTAGTGGGGTCAGATACGCAGTATTTT.

This clonotype was observed many times. V and J are TRBV20-1 and TRBJ1-2; no reliable D call. This CDR3 spans 14 amino acids. V lost 5 bases and J lost 0, with 13 bases in between. Germline values: CDR1 DFQATT, CDR2 SNEGSKA (reference sequence). The DNA for the CDR3 is TGCAGTGCTGGCCCAGGATCAGCTAACTATGGCTACACCTTC. Translating gives CSAGPGSANYGYTF.

V is TRBV9 and J is TRBJ2-7; D might be TRBD1 (6 bases). Looked up from germline, CDR1 is SGDLS and CDR2 is YYNGEE. This CDR3 comprises 13 residues. V was shortened by 4 bases and J by 3 bases, with 11 bases between the two germline ends. This CDR3 is CASSFGTRYEQYF. CDR3 nucleotide sequence: TGTGCCAGCAGCTTCGGGACACGCTACGAGCAGTACTTC.

This clonotype has at least ten counts. V usage is TRBV14 and J usage is TRBJ2-1; 8 nucleotides line up with TRBD2. The CDR3 totals 19 residues. The junction had 10 bases not matched to a gene; V was cut back by 0 bases and J by 0 bases. Germline CDR1 is SGHDN and CDR2 is FVKESK. Here the CDR3 reads CASSQESSGHSSSYNEQFF. CDR3 DNA: TGTGCCAGCAGCCAAGAATCTAGCGGGCACTCAAGCTCCTACAATGAGCAGTTCTTC.

As concerns this clonotype: A read error may produce the germline difference seen at one junction end. The chain couples TRBV6-5 to TRBJ1-1; TRBD1 might be the D (6 bases). This CDR3 has 15 amino acids. The germline V gene has CDR1 MNHEY and CDR2 SVGAGI. The CDR3 DNA is TGTGTCAGCAGTTACAAGGGGGTTACAAACACTGAAGCTTTCTTT. Translating it yields CVSSYKGVTNTEAFF.

The V call is TRBV28, the J call TRBJ1-4, with D hard to call. Germline values: CDR1 MDHEN, CDR2 SYDVKM. The CDR3 spans 12 residues. V lost 7 bases, J lost 11 bases, and 14 bases lay in between. DNA for the CDR3: TGTGCCAGCACCCAGCAGACCCCTAAACTGTTTTTT. Amino acid sequence: CASTQQTPKLFF.

This clonotype has a count of ten or more. V and J are TRBV12-3 or TRBV12-4 and TRBJ1-6, with 9 bases fitting TRBD1. With 8 bases clipped from V and 4 bases from J, the junction kept 9 bases outside the gene matches. CDR3 length: 16 amino acids. CDR3 DNA sequence: TGTGCCAGCTCCCCTTCCGGGACAGGGTATAATTCACCCCTCCACTTT. As protein: CASSPSGTGYNSPLHF.

This clonotype has at least ten counts. The chain carries TRBV12-3 or TRBV12-4 and TRBJ2-3, with 9 bases lining up with TRBD1. The CDR3 is 16 residues long. After removal of 4 bases from V and 1 base from J, the junction contained 6 bases not matched to a gene. The CDR3, as DNA: TGTGCCAGCAGTTACAGACAGGGGGTAGGCACAGATACGCAGTATTTT. Amino acid sequence: CASSYRQGVGTDTQYF.

This clonotype has a count of ten or more. The J gene is TRBJ2-4, the V gene TRBV20-1, with 7 bases lining up with TRBD1. The CDR3 loop spans 15 amino acids. Germline-derived CDR1 and CDR2 are DFQATT and SNEGSKA (reference sequence). Losses at the gene ends were 5 bases for V and 0 bases for J; bases not matched to a gene: 7. The CDR3 DNA reads as TGCAGTGCTCCTTCGGACAGGCTAGCCAAAAACATTCAGTACTTC. Translating it yields CSAPSDRLAKNIQYF.

This clonotype appeared many times. The rearrangement joins TRBV7-8 to TRBJ2-1; D tentatively reads TRBD1 or TRBD2 (7 bases each). CDR3 length: 15 amino acids. From germline, CDR1 is SGHVS and CDR2 FQNEAQ. Trimming left V 3 bases short and J 2 bases short, with 11 bases between. The CDR3 reads CASSLTGRAYNEQFF. In DNA, the CDR3 is TGTGCCAGCAGCTTGACAGGGAGGGCCTACAATGAGCAGTTCTTC.

This clonotype was observed at least ten times. This chain joins TRBV28 and TRBJ2-3; no definite D call. Germline loops: CDR1 MDHEN, CDR2 SYDVKM. The CDR3 sequence is 14 residues long. Deletions cut 4 bases from V and 0 bases from J, with 8 bases between. In DNA, the CDR3 is TGTGCCAGCAGTTCTATGCCCAGCACAGATACGCAGTATTTT. Translation gives CASSSMPSTDTQYF.

The table lists this clonotype with a few counts. This CDR3 reads CASAGSGNRLLQETQYF. CDR3 sequence (DNA): TGTGCCAGCGCGGGGAGCGGGAATCGACTGCTCCAAGAGACCCAGTACTTC. The chain couples TRBV21-1 to TRBJ2-5; TRBD2, as called in the table, went unchecked against the DNA. TRBV21-1 is given as a pseudogene. The CDR3 has 17 residues.

This clonotype was counted ten times or more. CDR3 amino acids: CASSKDRTDTQYF. In nucleotides, the CDR3 is TGTGCCAGCAGCAAGGACAGAACAGATACGCAGTATTTT. This chain connects TRBV6-6 to TRBJ2-3; possibly TRBD1 for D (6 bases). The CDR3 is 13 amino acids. Trimming shortened V by 6 bases and J by 3 bases, and 10 bases separated the two germline ends. In germline, CDR1 is MNHNY, CDR2 SVGAGI (reference sequence).

This clonotype was counted only a few times. CDR3 bases: TGCAGTGCTAGACTACACGATTCAGACACTGAAGCTTTCTTT. It encodes CSARLHDSDTEAFF. The V and J genes are TRBV20-1 and TRBJ1-1; D is unresolved. Trimming cost V 2 bases and J 3 bases, with 13 bases left between them. From germline, CDR1 is DFQATT and CDR2 SNEGSKA (reference sequence). This CDR3 is built from 14 residues.

The CDR3 loop is CASRPTRWETQYF. The CDR3 DNA is TGCGCCAGCAGGCCCACTAGATGGGAGACCCAGTACTTC. The chain recombines TRBV5-1 with TRBJ2-5; tentatively, D is TRBD2 (5 bases). V lost 5 bases, J lost 5 bases, and 13 bases lay in between. Germline V gives CDR1 SGHRS, CDR2 YFSETQ. The CDR3 has 13 residues.

The rearrangement links TRBV6-6 to TRBJ1-1; D is ambiguous. Per the germline V gene, CDR1 is MNHNY and CDR2 is SVGAGI (reference sequence). The CDR3 runs 14 residues. The V end lost 0 bases, the J end lost 5 bases, and 10 bases lay between the germline ends. In DNA, the CDR3 is TGTGCCAGCAGTTACTCGACTCTGGGAACTGAAGCTTTCTTT. Its translation: CASSYSTLGTEAFF.

This clonotype was picked up a small number of times. This may arise from a read error, as a much more abundant clone is one base away. The chain employs TRBV5-1 and TRBJ2-5; D possibly corresponds to TRBD2 (6 bases). The CDR3 has 16 residues. CDR1 and CDR2 from the germline V gene are SGHRS and YFSETQ. Deletions cut 0 bases from V and 2 bases from J, with 14 bases between. The CDR3: CASSLEGTGGQETQYF. The CDR3 nucleotides read TGCGCCAGCAGCTTGGAAGGGACTGGCGGACAAGAGACCCAGTACTTC.

Only a few counts were recorded for this clonotype. This chain joins TRBV6-5 and TRBJ2-7; maybe TRBD1 (7 bases). The CDR3 covers 15 residues. Germline V gives CDR1 MNHEY, CDR2 SVGAGI. V gave up 0 bases and J gave up 6 bases, with 15 bases separating them. CDR3 in amino acids: CASSYSGGGNSEQYF. The CDR3 region has the DNA TGTGCCAGCAGTTACTCAGGAGGGGGCAACTCCGAGCAGTACTTC.

This clonotype was seen a few times. The chain combines TRBV20-1 with TRBJ2-7; D is perhaps TRBD1 or TRBD2 (5 bases each). This CDR3 spans 14 amino acids. Germline V gives CDR1 DFQATT, CDR2 SNEGSKA (reference sequence). Trimming removed 1 base from V and 2 bases from J, with 12 bases in between. CDR3 sequence: CSARVYGTTYEQYF. CDR3 in DNA: TGCAGTGCTAGAGTTTACGGGACCACCTACGAGCAGTACTTC.

This clonotype was observed a single time. This clone may be a read error of a much larger clone one base away. The CDR3 protein is CASSFRSSGWKDQYF. The CDR3 nucleotides are TGTGCCAGCAGCTTTAGGTCTAGCGGGTGGAAAGACCAGTACTTC. This chain joins TRBV7-2 and TRBJ2-4; TRBD2 aligns across 8 bases. The ends lost 3 bases at V and 13 bases at J; junction bases unmatched: 14. CDR1 and CDR2 (germline): SGHTA, FQGNSA. This CDR3 has 15 residues.

At least ten counts were recorded for this clonotype. The chain links TRBV5-1 to TRBJ2-5; the D gene is possibly TRBD1 (6 bases). V was clipped by 1 base and J by 1 base, with 8 bases between them. The CDR3 spans 14 residues. The germline gives CDR1 SGHRS, CDR2 YFSETQ. CDR3 amino acids: CASSLRTAQETQYF. DNA for the CDR3: TGCGCCAGCAGCTTGCGGACAGCCCAAGAGACCCAGTACTTC.

This clonotype was observed many times. The junction shows a germline mismatch at one end, possibly a read error. The V and J genes are TRBV7-2 and TRBJ2-5, with 10 bases lining up with TRBD2. The CDR3 covers 16 residues. The germline V gene encodes CDR1 SGHTA and CDR2 FQGNSA. CDR3 bases: TGTGCCAGCAGTTTAGGGAGCGGGAGGGCGTGGGAGACCCAGTACTTC. Residues: CASSLGSGRAWETQYF.

This clonotype was seen many times. The chain couples TRBV15 to TRBJ2-3, with D possibly TRBD1 on 5 matching bases. Trimming cost V 1 base and J 6 bases, with 14 bases left between them. The CDR3 length is 15 residues. Germline values: CDR1 LNHNV, CDR2 YYDKDF (reference sequence). The CDR3 loop reads CATSRAQGGWDTQYF. The CDR3 coding sequence is TGTGCCACCAGCAGAGCCCAGGGCGGCTGGGATACGCAGTATTTT.

The table lists this clonotype with many counts. The genes are TRBV6-5 and TRBJ1-1, with 9 bases matching TRBD1. The CDR3 extends over 13 amino acids. V lost 3 bases to trimming and J lost 11 bases; unmatched junction nucleotides: 7. In germline, CDR1 is MNHEY, CDR2 SVGAGI. CDR3 protein: CASSYGTGWQAFF. CDR3 coding DNA: TGTGCCAGCAGTTATGGGACAGGGTGGCAGGCTTTCTTT.